Listed here are 15 T cell receptor beta chains from one sample, sequenced in a study of T-cell reconstitution after alpha-beta-depleted transplantation in children. A library of TCRbeta sequences, prepared with unique molecular identifiers, was generated. TCRdb fed the PCR reads into MiXCR, producing one record per CDR3 protein. This table holds 280,000 or so distinct CDR3 sequences, about 9.9% found once. The sample in question was peripheral blood, obtained 180 days after TCRalphabeta/CD19-depleted stem cell transplant. The receptor source for this set is a male patient between 2 and 10 years old who had a stem cell transplant for chronic granulomatous disease, so the T cells may come from the graft donor.

In regard to this clonotype: A clone one base away is much larger, so this may be a read error. Given the absence of the conserved phenylalanine or tryptophan at the CDR3 end, a read error is likely. The chain couples TRBV20-1 to TRBJ1-1; 7 nucleotides line up with TRBD1. The germline V gene encodes CDR1 DFQATT and CDR2 SNEGSKA (reference sequence). V gave up 7 bases and J gave up 0 bases; unmatched junction bases: 5. The CDR3 contains 13 residues. The CDR3: CSGPTGLNTEAFL. In DNA, the CDR3 is TGCAGTGGCCCGACAGGGTTGAACACTGAAGCTTTCTTA.

This clonotype was recorded at least ten times. The chain has TRBV29-1 and TRBJ2-7, with D tentatively TRBD1 (6 bases). Germline-derived CDR1 and CDR2 are SQVTM and ANQGSEA. This CDR3 contains 12 residues. V lost 6 bases, J lost 2 bases, and 11 bases lay in between. CDR3 sequence: CSVRQAAYEQYF. CDR3 sequence (DNA): TGCAGCGTGAGACAGGCAGCCTACGAGCAGTACTTC.

The chain is built from TRBV5-4 and TRBJ2-2, with a tentative D call TRBD1 (5 bases). V was trimmed by 0 bases and J by 0 bases, leaving 6 bases between them. Germline V CDR1 and CDR2: SGHNT, YYREEE (reference sequence). This CDR3 is 15 amino acids long. This chain's CDR3 is CASSLAQANTGELFF. The CDR3 nucleotides are TGTGCCAGCAGCTTGGCACAGGCGAACACCGGGGAGCTGTTTTTT.

V and J are TRBV19 and TRBJ2-1, with 7 positions matching TRBD2. V was clipped by 4 bases and J by 4 bases; unmatched bases: 7. The CDR3 runs 15 residues. Looked up from germline, CDR1 is LNHDA and CDR2 is SQIVND (reference sequence). CDR3 protein: CASSRAGPRYNEQFF. CDR3 coding DNA: TGTGCCAGTAGTAGAGCGGGACCAAGATACAATGAGCAGTTCTTC. The variable domain in full, completed from reference TRBV19 and TRBJ2-1, reads DGGITQSPKYLFRKEGQNVTLSCEQNLNHDAMYWYRQDPGQGLRLIYYSQIVNDFQKGDIAEGYSVSREKKESFPLTVTSAQKNPTAFYLCASSRAGPRYNEQFFGPGTRLTVL.

This clonotype was seen at least ten times. The rearrangement links TRBV5-1 to TRBJ2-7; tentatively, D is TRBD2 (5 bases). Trimming cost V 1 base and J 6 bases, with 8 bases left between them. Per the germline V gene, CDR1 is SGHRS and CDR2 is YFSETQ. The CDR3 contains 12 residues. The CDR3 region is CASSLKGAEQYF. CDR3 nucleotides: TGCGCCAGCAGCTTGAAGGGAGCCGAGCAGTACTTC.

The V call is TRBV11-2, the J call TRBJ2-1; D unresolved. This CDR3 has 16 residues. Germline-derived CDR1 and CDR2 are SGHAT and FQNNGV. Trimming took off 6 bases at V and 9 bases at J, with 24 bases between the two ends. CDR3 residues: CASRTPGRRDGIEQFF. The CDR3 DNA is TGTGCCAGCAGGACCCCCGGGCGTAGGGATGGAATTGAGCAGTTCTTC.

Regarding this clonotype: Being one base from a much bigger clone, this may be a read error. The chain has TRBV28 and TRBJ2-5; D unresolved. This CDR3 has 12 amino acids. Trimming pared 5 bases from V and 10 bases from J, leaving 14 bases between. CDR1 and CDR2 from the germline V gene are MDHEN and SYDVKM. The CDR3 here is CASSPQRLVQYF. The CDR3 coding sequence is TGTGCCAGCAGTCCTCAACGGTTGGTCCAGTACTTC.

This clonotype was recorded at least ten times. The V gene is TRBV3-1, the J gene TRBJ2-7; D is possibly TRBD2 (6 bases). V lost 4 bases to trimming and J lost 2 bases, with 18 bases between them. Germline assignment: CDR1 LGHDT and CDR2 YNNKEL (reference sequence). The CDR3 consists of 16 residues. DNA for the CDR3: TGTGCCAGCAGCCCACGACTGGGGGGTTTCCCCTACGAGCAGTACTTC. The encoded protein is CASSPRLGGFPYEQYF.

This clonotype was seen at least ten times. The chain couples TRBV11-1 to TRBJ2-5, with 14 bases identical to TRBD2. CDR1 and CDR2 (germline): SGHAT, FQDESV (reference sequence). The CDR3 totals 21 residues. V lost 3 bases and J lost 2; bases outside the gene matches: 17. CDR3 loop: CASSFLGAEGLAGAGQETQYF. The CDR3 DNA follows: TGTGCCAGCAGCTTTCTTGGGGCAGAGGGACTAGCGGGAGCAGGACAAGAGACCCAGTACTTC.

The table lists this clonotype with a few counts. This chain joins TRBV20-1 and TRBJ2-5, with D tentatively TRBD1 or TRBD2 (7 bases each). This CDR3 region has 15 residues. The ends were cut back, 5 bases at V and 0 bases at J, with 16 bases in the middle. Germline loops: CDR1 DFQATT, CDR2 SNEGSKA (reference sequence). CDR3 coding DNA: TGCAGTGCTCAGGGGGGGGACGATTACCAAGAGACCCAGTACTTC. Residues: CSAQGGDDYQETQYF.

This clonotype was counted at least ten times. The chain has TRBV7-2 and TRBJ1-2; possible D gene TRBD1, 6 bases. The CDR3 spans 15 residues. The germline V gene has CDR1 SGHTA and CDR2 FQGNSA. Trimming took 0 bases from V and 0 from J, leaving 8 bases between them. The CDR3 nucleotides read TGTGCCAGCAGCTTAGCGGGACAAGCTAACTATGGCTACACCTTC. Its protein product is CASSLAGQANYGYTF.

This clonotype was detected many times. The genes are TRBV11-2 and TRBJ2-1; TRBD1 is a possible D gene (6 bases). Trimming removed 8 bases at V and 4 bases at J, with 12 bases between. Looked up from germline, CDR1 is SGHAT and CDR2 is FQNNGV. The CDR3 sequence is 13 residues long. CDR3 nucleotides: TGTGCCAGCTCAGATCAGGGGTACAATGAGCAGTTCTTC. As protein: CASSDQGYNEQFF.

This clonotype was detected ten times or more. The genes are TRBV5-1 and TRBJ2-3; 7 nucleotides align to TRBD1. J lost 1 base, V lost 5 bases, and 7 bases had no gene match. CDR3 length: 15 amino acids. The germline V gene encodes CDR1 SGHRS and CDR2 YFSETQ. The CDR3 DNA sequence: TGCGCCAGCAGTTCTGAGGGGGCCGGCACAGATACGCAGTATTTT. This translates into CASSSEGAGTDTQYF.

This clonotype was recorded many times. The chain couples TRBV6-2 or TRBV6-3 to TRBJ2-2; TRBD2 matches at 12 bases. Trimming took 0 bases from V and 4 from J; bases not matched to a gene: 9. CDR3 length: 19 residues. From germline, CDR1 is MNHEY and CDR2 SVGEGT. The CDR3 DNA reads TGTGCCAGCAGTTACTCCCCGGCTAGCGGGGGGGCTCGCACCGGGGAGCTGTTTTTT. Translated: CASSYSPASGGARTGELFF.

This clonotype was observed many times. This may come from a read error, since a much larger clone is one base off. The V and J genes are TRBV5-1 and TRBJ1-1, with a possible D match to TRBD1 (5 bases). Trimming pared 3 bases from V and 1 base from J, leaving 7 bases between. The germline gives CDR1 SGHRS, CDR2 YFSETQ. This CDR3 has 13 residues. DNA for the CDR3: TGCGCCAGCAGCTCGACAGCGAACACTGAAGCTTTCTTT. This gives the protein CASSSTANTEAFF.